This paragraph reports one TCR beta chain. The antigen is undetermined. Terminally differentiated effector memory CD45RA+ cells were excluded from the naive CD8 cells, which were CD45RO-negative and positively selected for CCR7. These data come from a study of shared clonotypes between healthy human individuals. Whole-study context: The donor group consisted of two women and a few men, aged 18 to 49.

Libraries were prepared by immunoSEQ multiplex PCR; TCRdb keeps only in-frame clonotypes and omits some of them. The table shows roughly 2.1 million clones, with around 93% occurring only once. The CDR3 sequence is 20 residues long. Unmatched junction bases numbered 9, after V lost 0 bases and J lost 2 bases. In germline, CDR1 is MGHRA, CDR2 YSYEKL. Notes on the study in general: Collection of samples was limited to blood; tissue repertoires likely differ.

Sequencing was done on a sample of naive CD8+ T cells from PBMCs. This sequence was found in a man younger than 35 in good health. Some clones in this sample may be carry-over from other donors' samples. The V and J genes are TRBV4-1 and TRBJ2-1, with 14 bases that match TRBD2. The CDR3 nucleotides read TGCGCCAGCAGCCAAGAAGGACTAGCGGGAGGCCCCAGTACCTACAATGAGCAGTTCTTC. It specifies CASSQEGLAGGPSTYNEQFF.